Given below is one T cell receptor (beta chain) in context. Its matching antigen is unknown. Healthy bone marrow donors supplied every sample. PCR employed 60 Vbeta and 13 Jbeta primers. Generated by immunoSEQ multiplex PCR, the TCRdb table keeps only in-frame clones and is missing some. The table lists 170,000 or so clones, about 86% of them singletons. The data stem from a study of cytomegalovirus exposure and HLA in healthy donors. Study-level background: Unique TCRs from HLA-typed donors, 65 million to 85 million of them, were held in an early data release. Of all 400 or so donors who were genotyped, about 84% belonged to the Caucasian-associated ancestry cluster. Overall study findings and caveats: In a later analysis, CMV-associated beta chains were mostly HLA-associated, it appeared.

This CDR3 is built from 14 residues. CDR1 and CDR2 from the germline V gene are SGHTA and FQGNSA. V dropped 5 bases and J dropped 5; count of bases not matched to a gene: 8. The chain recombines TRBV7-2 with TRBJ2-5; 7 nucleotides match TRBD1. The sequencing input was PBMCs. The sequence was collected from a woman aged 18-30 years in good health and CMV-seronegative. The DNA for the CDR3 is TGTGCCAGCAGCCGACAGGGAGTGTGGGAGACCCAGTACTTC. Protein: CASSRQGVWETQYF.